This T cell receptor (beta chain) was sequenced during a study of T cell changes during pregnancy in multiple sclerosis. V shed 4 bases, J shed 6 bases, and the junction held 9 bases outside the gene matches. CDR3 length: 14 amino acids. Assay: immunoSEQ multiplex PCR; the TCRdb copy retains only in-frame clones and omits some. The table lists tens of thousands of clones, approximately 92% of them singletons. This clone has a handful of counts. The rearrangement uses TRBV23-1 and TRBJ2-7, with 7 bases identical to TRBD1. TRBV23-1 is an ORF for which the function is uncertain. The specimen sequenced was peripheral blood. The TCR sequence derives from a female donor with multiple sclerosis, enrolled in a pregnancy study. The CDR3 DNA follows: TGCGCCAGCAGTCCGGGACAGATCCGGTTCGAGCAGTACTTC. Amino acids: CASSPGQIRFEQYF.